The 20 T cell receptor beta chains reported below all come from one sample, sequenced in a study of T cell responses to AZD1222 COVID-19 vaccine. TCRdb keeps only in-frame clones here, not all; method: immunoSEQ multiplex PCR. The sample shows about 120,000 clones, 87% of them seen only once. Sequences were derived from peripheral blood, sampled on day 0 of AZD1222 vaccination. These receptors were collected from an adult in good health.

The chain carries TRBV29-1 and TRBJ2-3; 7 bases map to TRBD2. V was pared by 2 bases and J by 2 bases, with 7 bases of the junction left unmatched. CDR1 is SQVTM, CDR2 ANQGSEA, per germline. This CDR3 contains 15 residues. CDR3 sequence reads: CSVELPGGSTDTQYF. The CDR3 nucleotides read TGCAGCGTTGAATTACCGGGGGGATCCACAGATACGCAGTATTTT.

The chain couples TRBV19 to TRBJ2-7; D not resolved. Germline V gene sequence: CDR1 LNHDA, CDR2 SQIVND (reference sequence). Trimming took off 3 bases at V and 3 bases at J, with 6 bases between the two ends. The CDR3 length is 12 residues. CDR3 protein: CASSMVNYEQYF. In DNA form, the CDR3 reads TGTGCCAGTAGTATGGTCAACTACGAGCAGTACTTC.

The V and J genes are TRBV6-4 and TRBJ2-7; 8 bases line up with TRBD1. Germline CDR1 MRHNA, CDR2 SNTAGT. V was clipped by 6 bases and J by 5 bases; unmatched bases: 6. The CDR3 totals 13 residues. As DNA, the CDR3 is TGTGCCAGCAGCGTGGACAGGGCCCACGAGCAGTACTTC. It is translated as CASSVDRAHEQYF.

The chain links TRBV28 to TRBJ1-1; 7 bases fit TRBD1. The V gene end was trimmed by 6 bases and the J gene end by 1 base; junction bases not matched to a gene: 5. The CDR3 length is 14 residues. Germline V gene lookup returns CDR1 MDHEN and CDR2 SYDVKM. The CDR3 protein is CASRSGTENTEAFF. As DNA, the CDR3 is TGTGCCAGCAGGTCTGGGACAGAGAACACTGAAGCTTTCTTT.

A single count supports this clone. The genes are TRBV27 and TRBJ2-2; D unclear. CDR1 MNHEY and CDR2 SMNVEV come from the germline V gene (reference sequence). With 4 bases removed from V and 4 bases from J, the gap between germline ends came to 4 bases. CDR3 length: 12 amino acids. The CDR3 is CASSSTTGELFF. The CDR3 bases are TGTGCCAGCAGTTCGACCACCGGGGAGCTGTTTTTT.

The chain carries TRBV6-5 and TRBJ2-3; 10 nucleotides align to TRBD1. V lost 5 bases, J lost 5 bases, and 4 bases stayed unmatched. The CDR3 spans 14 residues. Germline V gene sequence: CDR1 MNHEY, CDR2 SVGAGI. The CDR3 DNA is TGTGCCAGCAGTCGACAGGGGGCGGAAGATACGCAGTATTTT. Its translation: CASSRQGAEDTQYF.

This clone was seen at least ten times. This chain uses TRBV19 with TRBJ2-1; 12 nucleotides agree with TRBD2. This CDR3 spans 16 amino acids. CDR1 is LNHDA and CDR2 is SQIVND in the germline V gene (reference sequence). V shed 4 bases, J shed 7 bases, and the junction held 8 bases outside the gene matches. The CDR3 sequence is CASSTWTSGIENEQFF. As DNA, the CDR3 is TGTGCCAGTAGTACCTGGACTAGCGGGATTGAGAATGAGCAGTTCTTC.

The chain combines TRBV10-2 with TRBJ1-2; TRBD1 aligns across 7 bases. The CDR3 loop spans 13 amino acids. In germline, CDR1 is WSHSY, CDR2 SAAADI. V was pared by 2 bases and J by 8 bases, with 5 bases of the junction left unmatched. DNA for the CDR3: TGCGCCAGCAGTGAGATCCTACAGGGGGGCTACACCTTC. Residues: CASSEILQGGYTF.

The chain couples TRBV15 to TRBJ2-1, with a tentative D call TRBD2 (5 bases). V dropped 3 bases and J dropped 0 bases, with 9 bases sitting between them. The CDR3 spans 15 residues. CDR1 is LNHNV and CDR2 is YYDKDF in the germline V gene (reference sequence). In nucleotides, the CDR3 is TGTGCCACCAGCAGCGAGGGAAGCTCCTACAATGAGCAGTTCTTC. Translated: CATSSEGSSYNEQFF.

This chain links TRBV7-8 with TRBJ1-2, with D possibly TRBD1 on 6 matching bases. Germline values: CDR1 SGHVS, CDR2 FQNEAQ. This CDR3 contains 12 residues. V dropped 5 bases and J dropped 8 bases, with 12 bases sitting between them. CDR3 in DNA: TGTGCCAGCAGCCCCCCAGGGGACGGCTACACCTTC. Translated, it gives CASSPPGDGYTF.

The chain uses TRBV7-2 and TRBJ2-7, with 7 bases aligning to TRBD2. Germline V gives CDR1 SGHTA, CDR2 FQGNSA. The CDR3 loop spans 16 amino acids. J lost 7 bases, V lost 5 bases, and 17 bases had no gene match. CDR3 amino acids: CASSPSLGGVGKEQYF. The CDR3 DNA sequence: TGTGCCAGCAGCCCTAGTTTGGGAGGGGTCGGGAAAGAGCAGTACTTC.

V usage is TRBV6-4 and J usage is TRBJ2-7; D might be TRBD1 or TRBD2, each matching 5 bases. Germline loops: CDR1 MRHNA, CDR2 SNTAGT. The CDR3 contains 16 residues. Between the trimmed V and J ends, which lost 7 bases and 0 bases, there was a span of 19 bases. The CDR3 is CASTDSPRGLSYEQYF. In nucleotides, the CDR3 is TGTGCCAGCACCGATAGCCCCCGGGGCCTCTCCTACGAGCAGTACTTC.

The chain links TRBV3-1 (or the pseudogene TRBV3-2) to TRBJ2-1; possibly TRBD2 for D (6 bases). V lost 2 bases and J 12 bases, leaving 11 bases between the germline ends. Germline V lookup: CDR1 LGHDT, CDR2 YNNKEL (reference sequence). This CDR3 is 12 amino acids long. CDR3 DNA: TGTGCCAGCAGCCAATGGACGCGGGGGCAGTTCTTC. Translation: CASSQWTRGQFF.

The CDR3 nucleotides are TGCGCCAGCACGGGACAGGGGGCCTCTGAAGCTTTCTTT. This codes for CASTGQGASEAFF. The genes are TRBV4-3 and TRBJ1-1, with 12 bases aligning to TRBD1. V was pared by 7 bases and J by 6 bases, with 3 bases of the junction left unmatched. CDR3 length: 13 amino acids. The germline V gene has CDR1 LGHNA and CDR2 YSLEER.

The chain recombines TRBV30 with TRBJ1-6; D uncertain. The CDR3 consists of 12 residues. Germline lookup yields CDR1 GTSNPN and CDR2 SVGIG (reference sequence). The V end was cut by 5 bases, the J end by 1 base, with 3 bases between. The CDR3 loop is CAWGSYNSPLHF. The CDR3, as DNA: TGTGCCTGGGGGTCCTATAATTCACCCCTCCACTTT.

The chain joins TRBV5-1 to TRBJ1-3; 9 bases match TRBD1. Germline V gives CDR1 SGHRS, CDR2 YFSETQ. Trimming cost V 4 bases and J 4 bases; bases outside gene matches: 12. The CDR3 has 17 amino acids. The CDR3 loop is CASSGTGTGKSGNTIYF. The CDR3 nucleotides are TGCGCCAGCAGCGGAACCGGGACAGGGAAATCAGGAAACACCATATATTTT.

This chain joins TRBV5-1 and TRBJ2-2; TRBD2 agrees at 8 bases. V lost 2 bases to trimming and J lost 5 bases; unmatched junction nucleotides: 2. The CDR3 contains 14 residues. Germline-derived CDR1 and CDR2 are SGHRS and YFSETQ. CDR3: CASSFREGTGELFF. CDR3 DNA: TGCGCCAGCAGCTTCCGGGAGGGGACCGGGGAGCTGTTTTTT. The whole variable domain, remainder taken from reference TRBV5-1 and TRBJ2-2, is KAGVTQTPRYLIKTRGQQVTLSCSPISGHRSVSWYQQTPGQGLQFLFEYFSETQRNKGNFPGRFSGRQFSNSRSEMNVSTLELGDSALYLCASSFREGTGELFFGEGSRLTVL.

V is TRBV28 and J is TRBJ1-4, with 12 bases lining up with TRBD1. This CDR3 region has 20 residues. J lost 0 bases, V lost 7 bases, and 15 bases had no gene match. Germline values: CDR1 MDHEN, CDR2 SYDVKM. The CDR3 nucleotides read TGTGCCAGCAAAATTTCCCGGGACAGGGGGCGACTTGCAACTAATGAAAAACTGTTTTTT. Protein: CASKISRDRGRLATNEKLFF.

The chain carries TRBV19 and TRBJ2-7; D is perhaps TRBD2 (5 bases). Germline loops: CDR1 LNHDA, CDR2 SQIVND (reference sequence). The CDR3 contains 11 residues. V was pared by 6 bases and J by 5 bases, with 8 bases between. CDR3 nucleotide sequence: TGTGCCAGTAGGATGGGAGACGAGCAGTACTTC. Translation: CASRMGDEQYF. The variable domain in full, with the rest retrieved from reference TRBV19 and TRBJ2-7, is DGGITQSPKYLFRKEGQNVTLSCEQNLNHDAMYWYRQDPGQGLRLIYYSQIVNDFQKGDIAEGYSVSREKKESFPLTVTSAQKNPTAFYLCASRMGDEQYFGPGTRLTVT.

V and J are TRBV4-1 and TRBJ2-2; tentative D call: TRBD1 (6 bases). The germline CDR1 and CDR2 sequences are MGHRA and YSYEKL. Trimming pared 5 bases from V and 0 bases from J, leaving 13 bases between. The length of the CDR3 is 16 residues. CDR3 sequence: CASSDPGTSNTGELFF. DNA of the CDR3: TGCGCCAGCAGCGACCCGGGGACATCGAACACCGGGGAGCTGTTTTTT.